This T cell receptor beta chain was observed in a study of cytomegalovirus exposure and HLA in healthy donors. V lost 2 bases and J lost 6; bases outside the gene matches: 6. The CDR3 is 14 residues long. CDR1 is GTSNPN, CDR2 SVGIG, per germline (reference sequence). With 60 Vbeta and 13 Jbeta primers, the PCR was carried out. TCRdb's copy holds only in-frame clones and misses some; the assay was immunoSEQ multiplex PCR. The sample lists about 220,000 clones; 60% to 80% were seen once. Whole-study results and caveats: In a later analysis, HLA-associated beta chains showed higher expansion and lower generation probabilities than comparable chains. Associated with HLA alleles at 0.05 false discovery rate in a later analysis were over 15,000 TCR beta sequences.

In the case of this clone: Its antigen is undetermined.

The receptor was derived from a male donor in good health and CMV-seronegative. The chain carries TRBV30 and TRBJ2-2; 7 positions agree with TRBD1. Sequencing was performed on PBMCs. The CDR3 DNA follows: TGTGCCTGGAGTTCCTGGACAGGTTCCGGGGAGCTGTTTTTT. It is translated as CAWSSWTGSGELFF.